The 10 T cell receptor beta chains in this list originate from one sample, sequenced in a study of OX40 agonist ivuxolimab in advanced cancers. Library preparation used the immunoSEQ multiplex PCR assay. This is the immuneACCESS table as TCRdb keeps it, with only in-frame sequences that have V and J called. A part of the clones is gone; compared with another copy, unresolved V genes explain less than half, and the rest is unexplained. This sample gives approximately 22,000 clones in total; under 90% of them show up just once. The ten largest clones take up 37% of the sample. The sequenced sample was CD4+ or CD8+ T cells sorted from blood, obtained in a trial of the OX40 agonist ivuxolimab. Receptors were obtained from an adult with an advanced solid tumor such as melanoma, head and neck, liver or kidney cancer.

The CDR3 sequence is CASSLRSYEQYF. The CDR3, as DNA: TGTGCCAGCAGTTTACGCAGTTACGAGCAGTACTTC. The J gene is TRBJ2-7, the V gene TRBV28; D remains unclear. Germline lookup yields CDR1 MDHEN and CDR2 SYDVKM. The CDR3 extends over 12 amino acids. The V end was cut by 2 bases, the J end by 4 bases, with 6 bases between.

This chain connects TRBV27 to TRBJ2-1; 8 bases line up with TRBD1. The CDR3 has 12 amino acids. V was clipped by 2 bases and J by 15 bases; unmatched bases: 6. In germline, CDR1 is MNHEY, CDR2 SMNVEV (reference sequence). The DNA for the CDR3 is TGTGCCAGCAGTTTAGTAGGACAGGGCCTGTTCTTC. Amino acid sequence: CASSLVGQGLFF.

The gene calls are TRBV4-1 and TRBJ1-2; 7 nucleotides line up with TRBD1. Germline CDR1 MGHRA, CDR2 YSYEKL. Trimming at V came to 1 base and at J to 5 bases, leaving 4 bases not matched to a gene. CDR3 length: 14 residues. The CDR3 sequence is CASSQVQGRYGYTF. CDR3 bases: TGCGCCAGCAGCCAAGTACAGGGGAGGTATGGCTACACCTTC.

The V gene is TRBV9, the J gene TRBJ2-3; D remains ambiguous. The CDR3 length is 15 residues. The V gene's germline CDR1 is SGDLS and CDR2 YYNGEE. The germline V and J ends were trimmed by 0 bases and 0 bases, with 8 bases remaining between them. DNA for the CDR3: TGTGCCAGCAGCGTAGCTCTGGGGAGCACAGATACGCAGTATTTT. Its translation: CASSVALGSTDTQYF.

The chain employs TRBV19 and TRBJ2-3; 15 nucleotides match TRBD2. With V trimmed by 5 bases and J by 3 bases, 3 bases remained unmatched. The CDR3 is made up of 16 amino acids. CDR1 and CDR2 from the germline V gene are LNHDA and SQIVND (reference sequence). CDR3: CASSAGLAGGTDTQYF. The CDR3 nucleotides are TGTGCCAGTAGTGCCGGACTAGCGGGGGGGACAGATACGCAGTATTTT.

The chain is built from TRBV5-1 and TRBJ1-4; possible D gene TRBD1, 6 bases. V was cut by 10 bases and J by 13 bases, with 20 bases left in between. Germline V gives CDR1 SGHRS, CDR2 YFSETQ. The CDR3 consists of 12 residues. CDR3 bases: TGCGCCTTACGGGGGGGCCGAAACGGACTGTTTTTT. Translated: CALRGGRNGLFF.

V and J are TRBV28 and TRBJ1-1; D remains unclear. The CDR3 length is 12 residues. With 4 bases removed from V and 8 bases from J, the gap between germline ends came to 11 bases. Germline CDR1 MDHEN, CDR2 SYDVKM. Written as DNA, the CDR3 is TGTGCCAGCAGTTACACAGTAAGCGAAGCTTTCTTT. It codes for CASSYTVSEAFF.

This clone was seen ten or more times. The chain combines TRBV6-1 with TRBJ1-5; D uncertain. This CDR3 contains 15 residues. The germline gives CDR1 MNHNS, CDR2 SASEGT. V lost 3 bases and J lost 2, with 11 bases in between. This CDR3 reads CASSEDGIRNQPQHF. Written as DNA, the CDR3 is TGTGCCAGCAGTGAGGACGGAATCCGCAATCAGCCCCAGCATTTT.

The V and J genes are TRBV7-2 and TRBJ2-3; no firm D call. Germline CDR1 is SGHTA and CDR2 is FQGNSA. CDR3 length equals 14 residues. V lost 1 base to trimming and J lost 4 bases, with 9 bases between them. The CDR3 sequence: CASSLVSTPDTQYF. CDR3 nucleotides: TGTGCCAGCAGCTTAGTATCCACGCCAGATACGCAGTATTTT.

This clone was observed a single time. The gene calls are TRBV27 and TRBJ2-5; TRBD1 agrees at 9 bases. The germline V gene encodes CDR1 MNHEY and CDR2 SMNVEV (reference sequence). V was clipped by 6 bases and J by 2 bases; unmatched bases: 10. The CDR3 length is 16 residues. The CDR3 loop is CASSPGPGQGQETQYF. The CDR3, as DNA: TGTGCCAGCAGCCCAGGCCCGGGACAGGGACAAGAGACCCAGTACTTC.